This T cell receptor beta chain was identified during a study of cytomegalovirus exposure and HLA in healthy donors. About the study: Assignment to the Caucasian-associated ancestry cluster applied to 81% of the approximately 420 genotyped donors. Broader study findings: CMV serostatus alone was available as immune exposure information. Analysis performed later found under 20,000 TCR beta sequences associated with HLA alleles at 0.05 false discovery rate.

60 Vbeta and 13 Jbeta primers were used in PCR. The repertoire was sequenced with immunoSEQ multiplex PCR; TCRdb's copy has only in-frame clones and lacks some. The sample has tens of thousands of clones; 65% to 90% are singletons. Note on this clone: The antigen is undetermined.

The CDR3 has 18 residues. Trimming removed 0 bases from V and 4 bases from J; junction bases left unmatched: 14. Germline values: CDR1 MNHEY, CDR2 SMNVEV (reference sequence). The chain employs TRBV27 and TRBJ1-1; 7 positions match TRBD1. The specimen sequenced was PBMCs. The origin of this receptor is a female donor in good health and CMV-seronegative. The CDR3 nucleotides are TGTGCCAGCAGTTTATCGCCTCATTCGACAGGGAGGACCACTGAAGCTTTCTTT. This encodes CASSLSPHSTGRTTEAFF.